Shown below are 10 T cell receptor beta chains from a single sample sequenced in a study of T cell responses to AZD1222 COVID-19 vaccine. The protocol was immunoSEQ multiplex PCR, while the TCRdb copy is restricted to in-frame clones and leaves out a portion. Counted here are about 140,000 clones, around 92% occurring once; the ten biggest clones make up 2.5% to 4%. The specimen comprised peripheral blood, sampled 28 days after the second AZD1222 dose. The receptor source for this set is an adult who received the AZD1222 COVID-19 vaccine.

This clone was recorded only once. The rearrangement links TRBV7-6 to TRBJ2-5, with D tentatively TRBD1 (6 bases). The germline gives CDR1 SGHVS, CDR2 FNYEAQ. Between the trimmed V and J ends, which lost 2 bases and 2 bases, there was a span of 9 bases. The CDR3 runs to 14 residues. CDR3 bases: TGTGCCAGCAGCTTATCGACAGGTCAAGAGACCCAGTACTTC. Translated, it gives CASSLSTGQETQYF.

V is TRBV5-8 and J is TRBJ2-1, with 9 bases aligning to TRBD2. The CDR3 spans 15 residues. Unmatched junction bases numbered 10, after V lost 4 bases and J lost 8 bases. Germline assignment: CDR1 SGHTS and CDR2 YDEGEE. The CDR3 reads CASSLGLAGDDEQFF. The CDR3 coding sequence is TGTGCCAGCAGCCTGGGGTTAGCGGGAGACGATGAGCAGTTCTTC. The full variable domain, rest sourced from reference TRBV5-8 and TRBJ2-1, is EAGVTQSPTHLIKTRGQQATLRCSPISGHTSVYWYQQALGLGLQFLLWYDEGEERNRGNFPPRFSGRQFPNYSSELNVNALELEDSALYLCASSLGLAGDDEQFFGPGTRLTVL.

The chain links TRBV27 to TRBJ2-7; TRBD2 aligns across 8 bases. V shed 0 bases, J shed 3 bases, and the junction held 1 base outside the gene matches. There are 14 residues in the CDR3. Germline CDR1 is MNHEY and CDR2 is SMNVEV (reference sequence). Here the CDR3 DNA reads TGTGCCAGCAGTTTATCCGGGACTAGCTACGAGCAGTACTTC. This translates into CASSLSGTSYEQYF.

The gene calls are TRBV30 and TRBJ2-7; D gene ambiguous. V dropped 0 bases and J dropped 2 bases, with 8 bases sitting between them. Germline loops: CDR1 GTSNPN, CDR2 SVGIG (reference sequence). CDR3 length: 13 residues. The CDR3 nucleotides are TGTGCCTGGAGTGTCGCAGGAACCTACGAGCAGTACTTC. This codes for CAWSVAGTYEQYF. Based on the CDR3 plus reference TRBV30 and TRBJ2-7, the full variable domain is SQTIHQWPATLVQPVGSPLSLECTVEGTSNPNLYWYRQAAGRGLQLLFYSVGIGQISSEVPQNLSASRPQDRQFILSSKKLLLSDSGFYLCAWSVAGTYEQYFGPGTRLTVT.

The chain combines TRBV27 with TRBJ2-1; 8 bases map to TRBD1. The CDR3 sequence is 15 residues long. V dropped 6 bases and J dropped 7; count of bases not matched to a gene: 11. Germline V gives CDR1 MNHEY, CDR2 SMNVEV (reference sequence). CDR3 region: CASRSDRDRWNEQFF. The DNA for the CDR3 is TGTGCCAGCAGATCCGACAGGGACAGGTGGAATGAGCAGTTCTTC.

This clone has only a few counts. The rearrangement uses TRBV28 and TRBJ2-2; no clear D gene. CDR1 and CDR2 (germline): MDHEN, SYDVKM. CDR3 length: 18 residues. V lost 3 bases and J 0 bases, leaving 17 bases between the germline ends. CDR3 coding DNA: TGTGCCAGCAGTTTTCGGCGGATCTACGGTACGAACACCGGGGAGCTGTTTTTT. Its protein is CASSFRRIYGTNTGELFF.

This chain joins TRBV2 and TRBJ1-5; the D is unclear. Trimming removed 6 bases from V and 1 base from J, with 13 bases in between. The CDR3 is 15 amino acids. Germline lookup yields CDR1 SNHLY and CDR2 FYNNEI. DNA for the CDR3: TGTGCCAGCAGCGCTTACAGTGGGAGCAATCAGCCCCAGCATTTT. Translation gives CASSAYSGSNQPQHF.

There are many counts of this clone. Other DNA sequences of this sample code for an identical CDR3. The chain links TRBV11-2 to TRBJ1-3; D is uncertain. The CDR3 covers 14 residues. Germline V gene lookup returns CDR1 SGHAT and CDR2 FQNNGV. Trimming left V 4 bases short and J 0 bases short, with 7 bases between. CDR3 sequence: CASSSSRSGNTIYF. As DNA, the CDR3 is TGTGCCAGCAGCTCTAGTCGCTCTGGAAACACCATATATTTT.

The V and J genes are TRBV19 and TRBJ2-4; 8 bases line up with TRBD2. Germline assignment: CDR1 LNHDA and CDR2 SQIVND (reference sequence). CDR3 length equals 14 residues. Losses at the gene ends were 2 bases for V and 8 bases for J; bases not matched to a gene: 5. The CDR3 loop reads CASSIMREVDIQYF. The DNA for the CDR3 is TGTGCCAGTAGTATAATGCGGGAGGTTGACATTCAGTACTTC.

This clone was recorded once. The chain carries TRBV5-4 and TRBJ2-1; 9 bases agree with TRBD1. The length of the CDR3 is 15 residues. V lost 4 bases to trimming and J lost 1 base; unmatched junction nucleotides: 3. Germline V gene lookup returns CDR1 SGHNT and CDR2 YYREEE (reference sequence). DNA of the CDR3: TGTGCCAGCAGCAAAGGACAGGGGTCCTACAATGAGCAGTTCTTC. Its translation is CASSKGQGSYNEQFF.